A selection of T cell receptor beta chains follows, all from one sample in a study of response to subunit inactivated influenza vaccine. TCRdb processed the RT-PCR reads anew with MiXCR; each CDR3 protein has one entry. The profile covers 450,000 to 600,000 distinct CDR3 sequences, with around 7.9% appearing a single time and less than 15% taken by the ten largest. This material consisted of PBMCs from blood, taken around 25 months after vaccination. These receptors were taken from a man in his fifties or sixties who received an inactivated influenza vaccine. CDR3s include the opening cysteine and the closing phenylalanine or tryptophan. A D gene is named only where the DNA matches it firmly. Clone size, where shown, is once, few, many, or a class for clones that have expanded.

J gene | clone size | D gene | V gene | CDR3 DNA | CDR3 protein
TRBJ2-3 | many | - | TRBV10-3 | TGTGCCATCAGGGCCGGAGACAGAAACACAGATACGCAGTATTTT | CAIRAGDRNTDTQYF
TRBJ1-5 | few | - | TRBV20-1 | TGCAGTGCCGGAAACAGCGGCCGGACAGAAAGCAATCAGCCCCAGCATTTT | CSAGNSGRTESNQPQHF
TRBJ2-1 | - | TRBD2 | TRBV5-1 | TGCGCCAGCAGCAATCGGACTAGCGGGGGCTATGAGCAGTTCTTC | CASSNRTSGGYEQFF
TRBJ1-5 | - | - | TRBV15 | TGTGCCACCAGCAGAGATGACGGGGGGAATCAGCCCCAGCATTTT | CATSRDDGGNQPQHF
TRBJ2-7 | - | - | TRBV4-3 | TGCGCCAGCAGCCAAGATCGGGACACGGGTCACGAGCAGTACTTC | CASSQDRDTGHEQYF
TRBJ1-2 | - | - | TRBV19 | TGTGCCAGTGCTCCCGGACCCTGGGGCTACACCTTC | CASAPGPWGYTF
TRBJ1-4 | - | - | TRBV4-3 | TGCGCCAGCAGCCAAGATTCAGGGTATTCTAATGAAAAACTGTTTTTT | CASSQDSGYSNEKLFF
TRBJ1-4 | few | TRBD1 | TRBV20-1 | TGCAGTGCTAGTTCGGGGACAGCAACTAATGAAAAACTGTTTTTT | CSASSGTATNEKLFF
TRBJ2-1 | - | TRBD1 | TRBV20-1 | TGCAGTGCTAGCATCCCGGCGGCAGGGGGTGACAATGAGCAGTTCTTC | CSASIPAAGGDNEQFF
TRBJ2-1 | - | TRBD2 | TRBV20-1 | TGCAGTGCTAGAGTTTTAGCGGGGGACTACAATGAGCAGTTCTTC | CSARVLAGDYNEQFF
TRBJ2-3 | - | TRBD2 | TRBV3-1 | TGTGCCAGCAGCCAGCTAGCGGGAGGGCCTGTAGATACGCAGTATTTT | CASSQLAGGPVDTQYF